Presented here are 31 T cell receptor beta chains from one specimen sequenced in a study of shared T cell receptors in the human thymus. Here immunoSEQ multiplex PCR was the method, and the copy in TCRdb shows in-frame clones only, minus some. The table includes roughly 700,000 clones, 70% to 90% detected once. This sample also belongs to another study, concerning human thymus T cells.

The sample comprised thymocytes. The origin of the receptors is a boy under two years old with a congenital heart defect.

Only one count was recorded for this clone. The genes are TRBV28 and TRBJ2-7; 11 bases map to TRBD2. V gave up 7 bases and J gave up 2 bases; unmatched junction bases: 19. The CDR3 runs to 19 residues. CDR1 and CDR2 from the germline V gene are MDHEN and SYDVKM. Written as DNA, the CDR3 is TGTGCCAGCACTCTCCCCTCTAGCTCTAGCGGGAGGCCCCCCTACGAGCAGTACTTC. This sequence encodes CASTLPSSSSGRPPYEQYF.

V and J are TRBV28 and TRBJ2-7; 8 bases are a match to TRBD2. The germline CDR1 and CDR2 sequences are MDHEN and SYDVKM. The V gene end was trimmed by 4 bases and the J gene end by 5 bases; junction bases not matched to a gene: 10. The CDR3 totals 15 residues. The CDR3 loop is CASSYRGSGNHEQYF. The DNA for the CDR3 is TGTGCCAGCAGTTACCGGGGTAGCGGGAACCACGAGCAGTACTTC.

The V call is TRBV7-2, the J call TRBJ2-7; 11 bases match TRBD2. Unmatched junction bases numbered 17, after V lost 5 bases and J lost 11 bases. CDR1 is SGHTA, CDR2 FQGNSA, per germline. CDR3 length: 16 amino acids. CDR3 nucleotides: TGTGCCAGCAGCGCCCTTAGCGGGAGGGAATCAGAGATTAAGTACTTC. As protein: CASSALSGRESEIKYF.

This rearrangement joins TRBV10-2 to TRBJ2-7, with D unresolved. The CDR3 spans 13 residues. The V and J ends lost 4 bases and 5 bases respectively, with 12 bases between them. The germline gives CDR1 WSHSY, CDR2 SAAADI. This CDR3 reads CASSVGGADEQYF. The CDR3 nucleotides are TGCGCCAGCAGTGTCGGCGGTGCTGACGAGCAGTACTTC.

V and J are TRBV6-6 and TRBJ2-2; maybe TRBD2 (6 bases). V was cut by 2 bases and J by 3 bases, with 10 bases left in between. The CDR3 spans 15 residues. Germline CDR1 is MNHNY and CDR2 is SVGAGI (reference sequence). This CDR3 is CASSYARDDTGELFF. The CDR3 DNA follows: TGTGCCAGCAGTTACGCGCGGGACGACACCGGGGAGCTGTTTTTT.

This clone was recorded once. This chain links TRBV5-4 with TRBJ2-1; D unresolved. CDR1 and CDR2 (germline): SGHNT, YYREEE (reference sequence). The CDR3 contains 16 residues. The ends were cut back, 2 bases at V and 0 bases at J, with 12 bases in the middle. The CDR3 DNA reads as TGTGCCAGCAGCTTTGAGGCGCCGAGCTCCTACAATGAGCAGTTCTTC. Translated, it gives CASSFEAPSSYNEQFF. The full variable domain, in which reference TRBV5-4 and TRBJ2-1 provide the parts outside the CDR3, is ETGVTQSPTHLIKTRGQQVTLRCSSQSGHNTVSWYQQALGQGPQFIFQYYREEENGRGNFPPRFSGLQFPNYSSELNVNALELDDSALYLCASSFEAPSSYNEQFFGPGTRLTVL.

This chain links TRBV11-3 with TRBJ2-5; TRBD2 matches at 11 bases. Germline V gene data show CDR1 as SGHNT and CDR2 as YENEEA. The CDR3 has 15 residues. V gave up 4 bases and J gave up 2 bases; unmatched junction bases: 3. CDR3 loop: CASSSLAGAQETQYF. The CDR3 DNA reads TGTGCCAGCAGCTCACTAGCGGGAGCTCAAGAGACCCAGTACTTC.

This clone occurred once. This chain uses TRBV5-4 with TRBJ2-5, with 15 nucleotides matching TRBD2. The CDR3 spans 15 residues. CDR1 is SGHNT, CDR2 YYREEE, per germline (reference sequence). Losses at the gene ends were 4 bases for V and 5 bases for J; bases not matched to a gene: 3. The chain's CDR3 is CASSPGTSGRETQYF. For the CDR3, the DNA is TGTGCCAGCAGCCCGGGGACTAGCGGGAGGGAGACCCAGTACTTC.

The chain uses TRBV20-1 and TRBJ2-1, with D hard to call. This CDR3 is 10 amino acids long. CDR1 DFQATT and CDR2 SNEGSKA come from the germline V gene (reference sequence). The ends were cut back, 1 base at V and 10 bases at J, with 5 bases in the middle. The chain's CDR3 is CSARVEEQFF. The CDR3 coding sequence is TGCAGTGCTAGAGTTGAGGAGCAGTTCTTC.

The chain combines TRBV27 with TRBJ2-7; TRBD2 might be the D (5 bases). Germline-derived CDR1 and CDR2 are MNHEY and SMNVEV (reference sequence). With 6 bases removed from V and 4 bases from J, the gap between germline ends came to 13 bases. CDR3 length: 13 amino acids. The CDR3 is CASRVGMPYEQYF. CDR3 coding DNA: TGTGCCAGCAGAGTCGGGATGCCTTACGAGCAGTACTTC.

The CDR3 is CASRRGNQPQHF. CDR3 DNA: TGTGCCAGCCGGCGGGGCAATCAGCCCCAGCATTTT. V and J are TRBV6-5 and TRBJ1-5, with D uncertain. The germline V and J ends were trimmed by 8 bases and 2 bases, with 7 bases remaining between them. This CDR3 is 12 amino acids long. In germline, CDR1 is MNHEY, CDR2 SVGAGI.

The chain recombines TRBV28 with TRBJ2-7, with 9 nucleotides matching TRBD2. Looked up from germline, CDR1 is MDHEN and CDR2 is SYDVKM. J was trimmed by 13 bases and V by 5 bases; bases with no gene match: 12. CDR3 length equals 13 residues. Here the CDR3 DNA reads TGTGCCAGCAGTACCGGGACTAGCCAAGTGAGTTACTTC. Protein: CASSTGTSQVSYF.

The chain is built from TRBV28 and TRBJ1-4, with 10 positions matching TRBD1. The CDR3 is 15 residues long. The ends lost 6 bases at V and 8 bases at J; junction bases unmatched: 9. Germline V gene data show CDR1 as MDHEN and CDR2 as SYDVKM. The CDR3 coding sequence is TGTGCCAGCAGCAAGGGGGGACAGGGGTTAGAAAAACTGTTTTTT. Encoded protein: CASSKGGQGLEKLFF.

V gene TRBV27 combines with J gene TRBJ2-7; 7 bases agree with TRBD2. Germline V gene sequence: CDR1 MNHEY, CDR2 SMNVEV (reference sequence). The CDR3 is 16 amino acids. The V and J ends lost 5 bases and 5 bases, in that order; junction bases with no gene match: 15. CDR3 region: CASSPLGGESENEQYF. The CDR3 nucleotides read TGTGCCAGCAGTCCACTGGGGGGGGAGTCTGAGAACGAGCAGTACTTC.

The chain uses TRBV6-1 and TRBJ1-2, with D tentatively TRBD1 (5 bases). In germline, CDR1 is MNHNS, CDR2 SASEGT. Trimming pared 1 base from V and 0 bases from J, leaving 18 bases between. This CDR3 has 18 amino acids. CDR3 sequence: CASSEDTAGRKANYGYTF. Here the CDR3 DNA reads TGTGCCAGCAGTGAAGATACGGCAGGGCGCAAAGCTAACTATGGCTACACCTTC.

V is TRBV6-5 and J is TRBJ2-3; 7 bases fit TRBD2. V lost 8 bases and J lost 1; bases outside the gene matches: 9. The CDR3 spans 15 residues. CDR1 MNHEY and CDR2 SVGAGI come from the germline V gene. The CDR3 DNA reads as TGTGCCAGCGGGGGGGAAAGGCGGGGCACAGATACGCAGTATTTT. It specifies CASGGERRGTDTQYF.

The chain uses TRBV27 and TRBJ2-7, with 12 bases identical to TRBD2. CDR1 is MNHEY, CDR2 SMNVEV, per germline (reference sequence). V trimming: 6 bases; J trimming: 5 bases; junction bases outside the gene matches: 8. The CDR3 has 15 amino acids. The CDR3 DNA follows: TGTGCCAGCAGCCGTAGACTAGCGGGAGCCCACGAGCAGTACTTC. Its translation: CASSRRLAGAHEQYF.

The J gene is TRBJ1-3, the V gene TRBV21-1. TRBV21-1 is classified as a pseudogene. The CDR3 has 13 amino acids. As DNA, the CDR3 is TGTGCCCTAGCGAGGGACTCTGGAAACACCATATATTTT. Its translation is CALARDSGNTIYF.

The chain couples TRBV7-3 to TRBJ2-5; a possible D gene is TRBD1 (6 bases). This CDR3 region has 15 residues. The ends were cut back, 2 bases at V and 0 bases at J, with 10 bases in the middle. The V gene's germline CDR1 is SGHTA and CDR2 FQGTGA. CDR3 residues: CASSLGTTYQETQYF. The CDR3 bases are TGTGCCAGCAGCTTAGGGACAACGTACCAAGAGACCCAGTACTTC.

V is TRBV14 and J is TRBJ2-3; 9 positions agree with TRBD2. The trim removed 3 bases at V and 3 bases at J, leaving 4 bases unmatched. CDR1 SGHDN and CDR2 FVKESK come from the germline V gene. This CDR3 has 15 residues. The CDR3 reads CASSHLSGRTDTQYF. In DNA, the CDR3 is TGTGCCAGCAGCCACCTTAGCGGGAGAACAGATACGCAGTATTTT. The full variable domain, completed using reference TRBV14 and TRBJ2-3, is EAGVTQFPSHSVIEKGQTVTLRCDPISGHDNLYWYRRVMGKEIKFLLHFVKESKQDESGMPNNRFLAERTGGTYSTLKVQPAELEDSGVYFCASSHLSGRTDTQYFGPGTRLTVL.

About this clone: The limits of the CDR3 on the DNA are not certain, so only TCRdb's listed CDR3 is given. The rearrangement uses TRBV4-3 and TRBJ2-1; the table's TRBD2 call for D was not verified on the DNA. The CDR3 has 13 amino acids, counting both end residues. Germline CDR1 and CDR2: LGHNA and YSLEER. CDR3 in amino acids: CASSQDVAGGSFF.

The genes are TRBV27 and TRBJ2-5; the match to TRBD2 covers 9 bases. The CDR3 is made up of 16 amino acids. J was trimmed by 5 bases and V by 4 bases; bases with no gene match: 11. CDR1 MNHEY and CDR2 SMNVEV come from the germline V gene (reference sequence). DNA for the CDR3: TGTGCCAGCAGTTCCTTGACTAGCGGTCTCAAGGAGACCCAGTACTTC. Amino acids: CASSSLTSGLKETQYF.

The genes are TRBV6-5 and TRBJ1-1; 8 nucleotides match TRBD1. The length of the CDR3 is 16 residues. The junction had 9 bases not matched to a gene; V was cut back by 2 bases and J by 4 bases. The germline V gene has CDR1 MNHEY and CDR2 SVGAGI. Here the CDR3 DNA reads TGTGCCAGCAGTTACCCCTCCGGACAGGGAATCACTGAAGCTTTCTTT. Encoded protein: CASSYPSGQGITEAFF.

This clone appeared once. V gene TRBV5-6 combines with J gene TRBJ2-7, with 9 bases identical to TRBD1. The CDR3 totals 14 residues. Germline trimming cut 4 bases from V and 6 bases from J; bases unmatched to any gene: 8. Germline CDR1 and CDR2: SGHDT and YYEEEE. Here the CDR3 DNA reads TGTGCCAGCAGCAAACCGGGACAGGGTGCCGAGCAGTACTTC. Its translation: CASSKPGQGAEQYF.

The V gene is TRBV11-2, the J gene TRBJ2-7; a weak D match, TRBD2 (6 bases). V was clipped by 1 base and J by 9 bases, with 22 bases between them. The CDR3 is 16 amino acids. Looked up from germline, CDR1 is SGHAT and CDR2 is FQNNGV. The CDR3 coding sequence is TGTGCCAGCAGCTTAGGCGGGGCGGACCTCCGATTAAGGCAGTACTTC. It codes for CASSLGGADLRLRQYF. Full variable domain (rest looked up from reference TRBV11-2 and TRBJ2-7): EAGVAQSPRYKIIEKRQSVAFWCNPISGHATLYWYQQILGQGPKLLIQFQNNGVVDDSQLPKDRFSAERLKGVDSTLKIQPAKLEDSAVYLCASSLGGADLRLRQYFGPGTRLTVT.

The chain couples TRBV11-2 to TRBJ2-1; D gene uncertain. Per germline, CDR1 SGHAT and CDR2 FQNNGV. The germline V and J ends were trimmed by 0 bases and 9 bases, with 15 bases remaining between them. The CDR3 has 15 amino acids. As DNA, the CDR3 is TGTGCCAGCAGCTTAGATCCGATTAATAGCATTGAGCAGTTCTTC. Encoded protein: CASSLDPINSIEQFF.

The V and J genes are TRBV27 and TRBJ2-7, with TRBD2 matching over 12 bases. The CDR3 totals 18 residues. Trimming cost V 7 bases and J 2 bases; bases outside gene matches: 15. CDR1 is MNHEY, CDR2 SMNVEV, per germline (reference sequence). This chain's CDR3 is CASNSLFRLAGGTYEQYF. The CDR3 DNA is TGTGCCAGCAACTCGCTCTTTCGGCTAGCGGGAGGGACCTACGAGCAGTACTTC.

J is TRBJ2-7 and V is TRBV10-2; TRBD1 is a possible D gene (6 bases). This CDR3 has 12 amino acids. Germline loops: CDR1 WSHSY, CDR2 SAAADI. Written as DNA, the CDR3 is TGCGCGGCGGTAGGGGGTCGGTACGAGCAGTACTTC. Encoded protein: CAAVGGRYEQYF.

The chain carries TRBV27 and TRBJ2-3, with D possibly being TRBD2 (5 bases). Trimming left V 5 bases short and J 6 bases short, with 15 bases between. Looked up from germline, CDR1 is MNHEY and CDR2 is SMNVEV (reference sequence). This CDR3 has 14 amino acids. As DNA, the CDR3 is TGTGCCAGCAGTACGGAACCGCGGGTGGATACGCAGTATTTT. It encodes CASSTEPRVDTQYF.

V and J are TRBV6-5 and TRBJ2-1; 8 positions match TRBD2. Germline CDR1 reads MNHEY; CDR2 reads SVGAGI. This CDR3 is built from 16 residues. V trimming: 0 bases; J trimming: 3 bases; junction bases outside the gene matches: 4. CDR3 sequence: CASSYSGGRLYNEQFF. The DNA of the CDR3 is TGTGCCAGCAGTTACTCCGGCGGGAGGCTCTACAATGAGCAGTTCTTC.

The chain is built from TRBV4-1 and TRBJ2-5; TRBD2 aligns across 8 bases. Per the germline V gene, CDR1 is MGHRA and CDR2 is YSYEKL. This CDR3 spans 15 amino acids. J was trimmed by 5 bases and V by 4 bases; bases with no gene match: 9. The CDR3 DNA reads TGCGCCAGCAGCCCCCGGGGACTAGTTAGGGAGACCCAGTACTTC. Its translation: CASSPRGLVRETQYF.